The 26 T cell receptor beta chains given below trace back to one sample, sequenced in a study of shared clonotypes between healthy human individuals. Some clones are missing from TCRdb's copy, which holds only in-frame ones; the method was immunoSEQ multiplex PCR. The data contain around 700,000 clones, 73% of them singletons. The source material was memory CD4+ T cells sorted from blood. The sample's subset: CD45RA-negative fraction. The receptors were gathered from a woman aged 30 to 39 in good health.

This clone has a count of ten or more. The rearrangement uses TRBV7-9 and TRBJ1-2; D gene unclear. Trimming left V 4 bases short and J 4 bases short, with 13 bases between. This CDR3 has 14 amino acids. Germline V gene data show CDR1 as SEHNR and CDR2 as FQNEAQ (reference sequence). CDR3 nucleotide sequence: TGTGCCAGCAGCTCGGGAACATCGGCCTATGGCTACACCTTC. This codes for CASSSGTSAYGYTF.

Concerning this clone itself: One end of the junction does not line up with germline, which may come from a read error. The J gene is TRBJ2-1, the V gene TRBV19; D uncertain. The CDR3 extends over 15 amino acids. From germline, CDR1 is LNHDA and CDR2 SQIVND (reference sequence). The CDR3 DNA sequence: TGTGCCAGTAGTAGCGACCGATTAGAGAGAAATGAGCGGTTCTTC. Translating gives CASSSDRLERNERFF.

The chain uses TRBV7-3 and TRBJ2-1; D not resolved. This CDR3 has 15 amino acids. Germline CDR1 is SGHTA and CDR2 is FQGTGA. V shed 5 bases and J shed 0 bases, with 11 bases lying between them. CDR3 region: CASSPTWSSYNEQFF. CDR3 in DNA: TGTGCCAGCAGCCCAACGTGGAGCTCCTACAATGAGCAGTTCTTC. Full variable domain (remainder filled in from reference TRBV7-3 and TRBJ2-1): GAGVSQTPSNKVTEKGKYVELRCDPISGHTALYWYRQSLGQGPEFLIYFQGTGAADDSGLPNDRFFAVRPEGSVSTLKIQRTERGDSAVYLCASSPTWSSYNEQFFGPGTRLTVL.

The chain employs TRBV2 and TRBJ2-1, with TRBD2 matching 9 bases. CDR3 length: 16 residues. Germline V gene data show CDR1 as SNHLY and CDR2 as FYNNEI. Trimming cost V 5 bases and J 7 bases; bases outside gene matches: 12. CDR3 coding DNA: TGTGCCAGCAGTCCCATTTTGGTGCGGGAGGGGAATGAGCAGTTCTTC. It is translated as CASSPILVREGNEQFF.

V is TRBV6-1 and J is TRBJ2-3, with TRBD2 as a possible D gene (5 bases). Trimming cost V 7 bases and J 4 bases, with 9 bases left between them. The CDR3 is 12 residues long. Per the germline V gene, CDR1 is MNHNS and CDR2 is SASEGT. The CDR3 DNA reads TGTGCCAGCAAACTAGAGGCAGATACGCAGTATTTT. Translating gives CASKLEADTQYF.

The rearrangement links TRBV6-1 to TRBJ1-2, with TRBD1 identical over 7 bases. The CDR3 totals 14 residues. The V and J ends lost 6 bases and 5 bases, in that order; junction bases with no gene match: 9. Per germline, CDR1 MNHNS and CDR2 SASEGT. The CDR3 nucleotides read TGTGCCAGCAGGGAGGGACAGACGACTTATGGCTACACCTTC. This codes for CASREGQTTYGYTF.

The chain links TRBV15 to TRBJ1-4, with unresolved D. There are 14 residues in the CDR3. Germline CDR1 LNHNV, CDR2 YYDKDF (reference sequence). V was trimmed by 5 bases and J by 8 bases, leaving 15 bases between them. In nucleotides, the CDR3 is TGTGCCACCAGCCCTGGCTTAGAGAGCGAAAAACTGTTTTTT. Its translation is CATSPGLESEKLFF.

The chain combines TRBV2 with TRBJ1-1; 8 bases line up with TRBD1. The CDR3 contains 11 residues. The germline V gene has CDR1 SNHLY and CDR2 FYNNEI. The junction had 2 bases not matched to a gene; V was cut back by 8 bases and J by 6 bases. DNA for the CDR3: TGTGCCAGCCGGACAGGGTCTGAAGCTTTCTTT. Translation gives CASRTGSEAFF.

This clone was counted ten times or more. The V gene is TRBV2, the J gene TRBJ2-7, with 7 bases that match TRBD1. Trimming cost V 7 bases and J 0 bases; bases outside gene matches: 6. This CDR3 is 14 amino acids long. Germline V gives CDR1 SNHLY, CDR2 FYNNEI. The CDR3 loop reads CASKGTASSYEQYF. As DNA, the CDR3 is TGTGCCAGCAAGGGGACAGCGAGCTCCTACGAGCAGTACTTC.

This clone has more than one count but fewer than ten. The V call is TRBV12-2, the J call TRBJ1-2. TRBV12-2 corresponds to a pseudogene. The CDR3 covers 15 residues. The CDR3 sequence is CASRLEVVGVNGYTF. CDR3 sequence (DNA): TGTGCAAGTCGCTTAGAGGTGGTGGGAGTGAATGGCTACACCTTC.

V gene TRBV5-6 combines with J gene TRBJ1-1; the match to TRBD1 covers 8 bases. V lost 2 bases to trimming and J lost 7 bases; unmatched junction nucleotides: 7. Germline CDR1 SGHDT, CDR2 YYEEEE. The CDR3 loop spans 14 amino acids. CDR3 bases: TGTGCCAGCAGCTTAAACAGGGGGAGAAGTGAAGCTTTCTTT. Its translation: CASSLNRGRSEAFF.

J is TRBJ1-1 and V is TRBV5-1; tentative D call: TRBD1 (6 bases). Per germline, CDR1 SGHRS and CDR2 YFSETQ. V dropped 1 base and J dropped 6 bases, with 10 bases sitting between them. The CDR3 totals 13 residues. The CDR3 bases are TGCGCCAGCAGCTTGACACGGACAGCTGAAGCTTTCTTT. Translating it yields CASSLTRTAEAFF.

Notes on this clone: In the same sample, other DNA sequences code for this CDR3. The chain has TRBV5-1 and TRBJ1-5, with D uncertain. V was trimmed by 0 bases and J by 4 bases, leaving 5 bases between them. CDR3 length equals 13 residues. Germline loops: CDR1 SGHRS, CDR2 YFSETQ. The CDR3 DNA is TGCGCCAGCAGCTTGGGTGAGAATCAGCCCCAGCATTTT. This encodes CASSLGENQPQHF.

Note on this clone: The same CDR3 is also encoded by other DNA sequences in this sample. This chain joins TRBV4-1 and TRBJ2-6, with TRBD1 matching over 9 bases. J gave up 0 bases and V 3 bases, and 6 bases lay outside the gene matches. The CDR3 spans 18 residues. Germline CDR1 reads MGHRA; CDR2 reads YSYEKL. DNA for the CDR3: TGCGCCAGCAGCCAGCCCCGGGACAGGGACTCTGGGGCCAACGTCCTGACTTTC. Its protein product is CASSQPRDRDSGANVLTF.

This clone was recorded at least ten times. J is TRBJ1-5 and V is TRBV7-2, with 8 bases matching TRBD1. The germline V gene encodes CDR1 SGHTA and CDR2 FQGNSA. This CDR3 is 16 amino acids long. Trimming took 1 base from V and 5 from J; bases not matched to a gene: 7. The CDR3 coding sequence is TGTGCCAGCAGCTTAGAAGTTGGCAGGGGGCATCAGCCCCAGCATTTT. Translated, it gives CASSLEVGRGHQPQHF.

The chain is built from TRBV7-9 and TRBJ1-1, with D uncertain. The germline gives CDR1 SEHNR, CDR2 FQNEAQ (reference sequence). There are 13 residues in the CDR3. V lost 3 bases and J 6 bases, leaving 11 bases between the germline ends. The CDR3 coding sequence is TGTGCCAGCAGCTTCAGTCAGGAATCTGAAGCTTTCTTT. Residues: CASSFSQESEAFF. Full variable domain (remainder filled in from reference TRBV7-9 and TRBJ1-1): DTGVSQNPRHKITKRGQNVTFRCDPISEHNRLYWYRQTLGQGPEFLTYFQNEAQLEKSRLLSDRFSAERPKGSFSTLEIQRTEQGDSAMYLCASSFSQESEAFFGQGTRLTVV.

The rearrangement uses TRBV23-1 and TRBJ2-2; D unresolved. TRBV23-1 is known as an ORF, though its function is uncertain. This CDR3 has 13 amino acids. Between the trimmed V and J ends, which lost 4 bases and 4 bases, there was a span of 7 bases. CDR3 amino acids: CASSRCGTGELFF. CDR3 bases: TGCGCCAGCAGTCGATGTGGCACCGGGGAGCTGTTTTTT.

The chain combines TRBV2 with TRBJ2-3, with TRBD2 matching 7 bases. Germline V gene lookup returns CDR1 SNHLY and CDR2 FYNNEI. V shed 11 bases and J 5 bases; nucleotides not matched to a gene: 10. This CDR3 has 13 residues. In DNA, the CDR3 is TGTGCCTCAGGCGGGAGTGGTTTAGATACGCAGTATTTT. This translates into CASGGSGLDTQYF.

The CDR3 DNA sequence: TGCAGCGTGAGGTCCCATAGGGACACTGAAGCTTTCTTT. As protein: CSVRSHRDTEAFF. V and J are TRBV29-1 and TRBJ1-1; D not certain. Germline V CDR1 and CDR2: SQVTM, ANQGSEA. This CDR3 has 13 residues. Trimming removed 6 bases from V and 3 bases from J, with 14 bases in between. The whole variable domain, remainder taken from reference TRBV29-1 and TRBJ1-1, is SAVISQKPSRDICQRGTSLTIQCQVDSQVTMMFWYRQQPGQSLTLIATANQGSEATYESGFVIDKFPISRPNLTFSTLTVSNMSPEDSSIYLCSVRSHRDTEAFFGQGTRLTVV.

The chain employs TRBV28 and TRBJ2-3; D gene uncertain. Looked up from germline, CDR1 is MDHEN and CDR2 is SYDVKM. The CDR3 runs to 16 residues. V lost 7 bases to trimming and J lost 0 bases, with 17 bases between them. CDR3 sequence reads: CASTPPDAESTDTQYF. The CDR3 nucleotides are TGTGCCAGCACCCCCCCGGATGCCGAGAGCACAGATACGCAGTATTTT.

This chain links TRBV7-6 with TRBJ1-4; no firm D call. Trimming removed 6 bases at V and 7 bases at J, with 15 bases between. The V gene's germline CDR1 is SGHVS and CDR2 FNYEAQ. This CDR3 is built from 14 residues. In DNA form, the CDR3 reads TGTGCCAGCAGTCCACGAGGTTTGGGTGAAAAACTGTTTTTT. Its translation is CASSPRGLGEKLFF.

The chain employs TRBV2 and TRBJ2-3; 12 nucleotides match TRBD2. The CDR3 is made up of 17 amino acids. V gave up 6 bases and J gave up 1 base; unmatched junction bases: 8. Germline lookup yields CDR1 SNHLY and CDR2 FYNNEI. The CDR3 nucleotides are TGTGCCAGCAGCCCCCTAGCGGGAGGGCCCCGCACAGATACGCAGTATTTT. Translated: CASSPLAGGPRTDTQYF.

The CDR3 DNA reads TGTGCCAGCAGCTTAGAGGGGCTCTATGGCTACACCTTC. Amino acid sequence: CASSLEGLYGYTF. This chain uses TRBV11-2 with TRBJ1-2; D perhaps matches TRBD1 (5 bases). The CDR3 runs 13 residues. Trimming left V 0 bases short and J 4 bases short, with 6 bases between. Germline assignment: CDR1 SGHAT and CDR2 FQNNGV.

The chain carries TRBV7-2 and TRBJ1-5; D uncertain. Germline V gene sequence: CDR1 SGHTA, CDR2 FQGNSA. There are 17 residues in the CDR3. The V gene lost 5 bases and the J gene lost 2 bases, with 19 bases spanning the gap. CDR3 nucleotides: TGTGCCAGCAGCACGATCTCTCTCCGGGGTGGCAATCAGCCCCAGCATTTT. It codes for CASSTISLRGGNQPQHF.

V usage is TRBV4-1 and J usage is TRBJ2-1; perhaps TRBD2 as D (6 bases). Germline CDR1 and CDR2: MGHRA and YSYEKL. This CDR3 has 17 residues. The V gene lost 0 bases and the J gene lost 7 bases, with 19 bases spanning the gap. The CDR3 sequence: CASSQDPGLPGENEQFF. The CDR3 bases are TGCGCCAGCAGCCAAGATCCGGGACTCCCGGGGGAGAATGAGCAGTTCTTC.

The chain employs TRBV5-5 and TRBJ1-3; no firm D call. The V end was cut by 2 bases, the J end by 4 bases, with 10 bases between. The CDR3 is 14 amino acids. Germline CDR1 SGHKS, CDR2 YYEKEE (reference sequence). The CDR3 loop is CASSLELPGNTIYF. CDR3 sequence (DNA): TGTGCCAGCAGCTTAGAATTGCCAGGAAACACCATATATTTT.